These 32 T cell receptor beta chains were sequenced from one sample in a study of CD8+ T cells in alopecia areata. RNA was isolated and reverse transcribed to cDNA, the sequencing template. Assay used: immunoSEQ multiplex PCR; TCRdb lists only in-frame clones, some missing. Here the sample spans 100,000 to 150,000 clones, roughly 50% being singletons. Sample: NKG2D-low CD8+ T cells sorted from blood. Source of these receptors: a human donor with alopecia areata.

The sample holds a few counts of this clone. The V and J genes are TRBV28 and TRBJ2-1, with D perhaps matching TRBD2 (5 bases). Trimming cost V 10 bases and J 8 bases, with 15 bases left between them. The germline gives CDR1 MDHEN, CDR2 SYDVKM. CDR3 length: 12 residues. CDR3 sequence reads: CATLRGVDEQFF. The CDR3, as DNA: TGTGCCACCCTCCGGGGAGTGGATGAGCAGTTCTTC. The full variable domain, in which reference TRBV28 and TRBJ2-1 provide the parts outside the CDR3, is DVKVTQSSRYLVKRTGEKVFLECVQDMDHENMFWYRQDPGLGLRLIYFSYDVKMKEKGDIPEGYSVSREKKERFSLILESASTNQTSMYLCATLRGVDEQFFGPGTRLTVL.

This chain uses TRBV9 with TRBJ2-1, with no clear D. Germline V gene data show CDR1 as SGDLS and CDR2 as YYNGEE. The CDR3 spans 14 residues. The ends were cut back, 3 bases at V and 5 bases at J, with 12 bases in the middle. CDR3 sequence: CASSAPGSNNEQFF. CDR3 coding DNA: TGTGCCAGCAGCGCCCCCGGTTCGAACAATGAGCAGTTCTTC.

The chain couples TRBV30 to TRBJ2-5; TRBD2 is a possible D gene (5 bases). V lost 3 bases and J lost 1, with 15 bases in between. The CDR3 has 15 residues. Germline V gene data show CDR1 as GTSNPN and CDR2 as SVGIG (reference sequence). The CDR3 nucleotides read TGTGCCTGGAGCCCTGGTAGCGCGCGCCAAGAGACCCAGTACTTC. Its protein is CAWSPGSARQETQYF.

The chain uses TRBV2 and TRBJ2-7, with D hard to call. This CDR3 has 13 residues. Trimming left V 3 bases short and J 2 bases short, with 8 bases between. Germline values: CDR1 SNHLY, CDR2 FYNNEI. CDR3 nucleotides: TGTGCCAGCAGTGAGGTCCCGACCTACGAGCAGTACTTC. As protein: CASSEVPTYEQYF.

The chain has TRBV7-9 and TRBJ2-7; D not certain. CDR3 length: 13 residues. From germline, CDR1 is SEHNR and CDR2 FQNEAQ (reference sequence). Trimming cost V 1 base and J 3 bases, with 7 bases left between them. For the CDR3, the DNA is TGTGCCAGCAGCTTAGAGGGCATCTACGAGCAGTACTTC. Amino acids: CASSLEGIYEQYF.

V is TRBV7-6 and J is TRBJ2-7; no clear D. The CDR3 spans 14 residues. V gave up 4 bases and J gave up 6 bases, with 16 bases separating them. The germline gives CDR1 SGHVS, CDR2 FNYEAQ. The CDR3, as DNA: TGTGCCAGCAGCTCCTCAGAAAGGCCCTCCGAGCAGTACTTC. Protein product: CASSSSERPSEQYF.

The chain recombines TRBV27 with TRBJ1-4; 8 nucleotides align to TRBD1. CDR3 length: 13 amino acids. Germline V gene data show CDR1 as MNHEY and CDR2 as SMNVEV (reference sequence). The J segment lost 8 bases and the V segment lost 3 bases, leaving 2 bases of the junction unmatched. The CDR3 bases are TGTGCCAGCAGTTTGGGACAGGAGGAAAAACTGTTTTTT. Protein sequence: CASSLGQEEKLFF.

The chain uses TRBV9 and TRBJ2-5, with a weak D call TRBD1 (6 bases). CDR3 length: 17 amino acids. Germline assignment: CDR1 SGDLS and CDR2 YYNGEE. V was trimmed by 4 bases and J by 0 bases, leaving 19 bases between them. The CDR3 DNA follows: TGTGCCAGCAGCACCCAAAGCCGGGACACCCACCAAGAGACCCAGTACTTC. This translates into CASSTQSRDTHQETQYF.

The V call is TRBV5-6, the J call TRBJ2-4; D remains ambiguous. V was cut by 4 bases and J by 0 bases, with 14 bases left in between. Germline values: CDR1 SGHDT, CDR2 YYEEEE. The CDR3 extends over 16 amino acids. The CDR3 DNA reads TGTGCCAGCAGCCCTCTGGGGTCCCTAGCCAAAAACATTCAGTACTTC. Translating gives CASSPLGSLAKNIQYF.

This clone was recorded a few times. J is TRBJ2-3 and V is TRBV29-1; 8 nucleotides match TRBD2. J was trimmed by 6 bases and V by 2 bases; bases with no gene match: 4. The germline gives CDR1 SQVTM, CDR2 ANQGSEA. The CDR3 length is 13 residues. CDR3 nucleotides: TGCAGCGTTGAAATCCGGGAGGGGGATACGCAGTATTTT. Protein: CSVEIREGDTQYF.

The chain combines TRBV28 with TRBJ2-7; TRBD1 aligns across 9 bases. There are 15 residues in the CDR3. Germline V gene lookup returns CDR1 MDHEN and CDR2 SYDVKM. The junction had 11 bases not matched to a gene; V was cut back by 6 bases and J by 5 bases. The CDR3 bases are TGTGCCAGCAGCCCCTTGGGACAGGGTCAACACGAGCAGTACTTC. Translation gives CASSPLGQGQHEQYF.

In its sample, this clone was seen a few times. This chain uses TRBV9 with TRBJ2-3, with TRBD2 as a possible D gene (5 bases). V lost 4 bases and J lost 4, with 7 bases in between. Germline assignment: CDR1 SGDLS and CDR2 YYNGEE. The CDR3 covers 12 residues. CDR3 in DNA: TGTGCCAGCAGCCTGGGAGCAGATACGCAGTATTTT. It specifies CASSLGADTQYF.

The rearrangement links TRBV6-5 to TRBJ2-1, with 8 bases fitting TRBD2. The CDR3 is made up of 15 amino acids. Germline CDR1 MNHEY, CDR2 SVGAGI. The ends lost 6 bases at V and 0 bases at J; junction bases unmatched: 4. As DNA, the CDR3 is TGTGCCAGCAGCCCGGGGGGGTCCTCCTACAATGAGCAGTTCTTC. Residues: CASSPGGSSYNEQFF.

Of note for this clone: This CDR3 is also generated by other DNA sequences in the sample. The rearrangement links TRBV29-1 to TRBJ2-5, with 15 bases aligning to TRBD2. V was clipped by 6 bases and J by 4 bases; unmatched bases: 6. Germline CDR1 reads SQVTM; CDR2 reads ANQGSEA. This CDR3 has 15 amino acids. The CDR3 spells CSVGTSGRIGETQYF. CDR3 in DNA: TGCAGCGTGGGGACTAGCGGGAGGATTGGAGAGACCCAGTACTTC.

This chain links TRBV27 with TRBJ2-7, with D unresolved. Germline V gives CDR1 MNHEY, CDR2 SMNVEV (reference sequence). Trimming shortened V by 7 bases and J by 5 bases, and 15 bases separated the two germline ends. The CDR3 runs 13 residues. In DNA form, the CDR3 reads TGTGCCAGCATGAGTCGAGAAGGCAACGAGCAGTACTTC. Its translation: CASMSREGNEQYF.

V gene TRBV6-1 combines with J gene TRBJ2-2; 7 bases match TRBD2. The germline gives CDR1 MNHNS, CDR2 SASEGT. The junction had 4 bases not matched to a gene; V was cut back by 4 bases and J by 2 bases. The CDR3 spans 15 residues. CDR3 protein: CASSVSSGNTGELFF. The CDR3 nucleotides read TGTGCCAGCAGTGTATCTAGCGGAAACACCGGGGAGCTGTTTTTT.

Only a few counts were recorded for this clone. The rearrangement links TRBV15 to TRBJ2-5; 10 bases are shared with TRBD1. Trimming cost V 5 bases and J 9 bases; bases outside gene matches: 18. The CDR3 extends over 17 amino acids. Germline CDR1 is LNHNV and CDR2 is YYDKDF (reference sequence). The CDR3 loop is CATSGSTPGQGISAQYF. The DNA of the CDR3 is TGTGCCACCAGCGGAAGTACCCCGGGACAGGGGATTTCGGCCCAGTACTTC.

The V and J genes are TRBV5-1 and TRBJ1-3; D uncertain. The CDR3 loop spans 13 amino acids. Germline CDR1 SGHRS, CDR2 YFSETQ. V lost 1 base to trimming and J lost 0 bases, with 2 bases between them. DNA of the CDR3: TGCGCCAGCAGCTTGAGCTCTGGAAACACCATATATTTT. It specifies CASSLSSGNTIYF.

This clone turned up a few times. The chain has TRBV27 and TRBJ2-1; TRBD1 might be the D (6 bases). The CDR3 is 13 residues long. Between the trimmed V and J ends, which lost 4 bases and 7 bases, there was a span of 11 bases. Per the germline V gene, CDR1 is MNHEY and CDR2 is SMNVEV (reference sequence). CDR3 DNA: TGTGCCAGCAGTTGGGGGCACCGTAATGAGCAGTTCTTC. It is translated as CASSWGHRNEQFF.

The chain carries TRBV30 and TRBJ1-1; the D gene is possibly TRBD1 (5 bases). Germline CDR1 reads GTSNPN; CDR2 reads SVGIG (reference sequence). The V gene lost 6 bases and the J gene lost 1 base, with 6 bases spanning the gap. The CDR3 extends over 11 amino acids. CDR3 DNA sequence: TGTGCCTGCGACAGGAACACTGAAGCTTTCTTT. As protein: CACDRNTEAFF.

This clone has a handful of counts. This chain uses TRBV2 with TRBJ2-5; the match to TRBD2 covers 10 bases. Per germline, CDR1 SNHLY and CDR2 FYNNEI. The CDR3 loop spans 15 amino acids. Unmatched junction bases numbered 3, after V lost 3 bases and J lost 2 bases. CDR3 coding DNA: TGTGCCAGCAGTGATCCTAGCGGGGGACAAGAGACCCAGTACTTC. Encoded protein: CASSDPSGGQETQYF.

CDR3 sequence (DNA): TGTGCCAGCAGCACCCAAAATGACGGTACAGATACGCAGTATTTT. Translated, it gives CASSTQNDGTDTQYF. The V call is TRBV11-2, the J call TRBJ2-3, with no clear D. The germline CDR1 and CDR2 sequences are SGHAT and FQNNGV. The CDR3 is made up of 15 amino acids. V lost 5 bases and J lost 3, with 15 bases in between. Full variable domain (remainder filled in from reference TRBV11-2 and TRBJ2-3): EAGVAQSPRYKIIEKRQSVAFWCNPISGHATLYWYQQILGQGPKLLIQFQNNGVVDDSQLPKDRFSAERLKGVDSTLKIQPAKLEDSAVYLCASSTQNDGTDTQYFGPGTRLTVL.

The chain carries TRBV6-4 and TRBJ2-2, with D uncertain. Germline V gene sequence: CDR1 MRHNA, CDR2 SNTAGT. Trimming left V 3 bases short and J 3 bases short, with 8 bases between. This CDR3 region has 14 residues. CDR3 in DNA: TGTGCCAGCAGTGAAAACGAACACACCGGGGAGCTGTTTTTT. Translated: CASSENEHTGELFF.

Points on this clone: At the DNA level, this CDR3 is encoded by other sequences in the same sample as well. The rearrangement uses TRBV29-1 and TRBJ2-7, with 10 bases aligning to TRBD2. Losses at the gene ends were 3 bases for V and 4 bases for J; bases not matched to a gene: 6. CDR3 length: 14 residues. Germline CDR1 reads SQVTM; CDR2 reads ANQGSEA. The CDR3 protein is CSVEGLAGEYEQYF. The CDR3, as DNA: TGCAGCGTTGAGGGCCTAGCGGGAGAATACGAGCAGTACTTC.

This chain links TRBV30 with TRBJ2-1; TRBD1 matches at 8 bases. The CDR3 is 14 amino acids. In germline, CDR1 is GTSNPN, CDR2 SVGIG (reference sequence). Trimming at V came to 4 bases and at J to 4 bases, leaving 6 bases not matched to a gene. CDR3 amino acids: CAWTLQGAYNEQFF. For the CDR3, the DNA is TGTGCCTGGACCCTTCAGGGGGCATACAATGAGCAGTTCTTC.

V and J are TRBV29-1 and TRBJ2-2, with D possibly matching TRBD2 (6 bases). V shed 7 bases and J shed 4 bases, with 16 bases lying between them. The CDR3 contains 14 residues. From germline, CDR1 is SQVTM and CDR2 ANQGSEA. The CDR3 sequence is CSGVLAGRTGELFF. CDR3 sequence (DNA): TGCAGCGGGGTATTGGCGGGACGCACCGGGGAGCTGTTTTTT.

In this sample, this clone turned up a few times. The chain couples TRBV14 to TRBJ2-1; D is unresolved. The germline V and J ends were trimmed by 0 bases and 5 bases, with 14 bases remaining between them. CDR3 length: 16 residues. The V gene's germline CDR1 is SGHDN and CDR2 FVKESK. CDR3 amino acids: CASSQDLSATDNEQFF. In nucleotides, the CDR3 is TGTGCCAGCAGCCAAGATCTCTCCGCGACGGACAATGAGCAGTTCTTC.

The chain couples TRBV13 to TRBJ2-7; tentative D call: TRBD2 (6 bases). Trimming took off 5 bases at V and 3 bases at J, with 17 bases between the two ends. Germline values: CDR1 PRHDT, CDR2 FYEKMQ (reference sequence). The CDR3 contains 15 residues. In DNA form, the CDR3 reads TGTGCCAGCAGCCTACTCGCGGGGCCCCTCTACGAGCAGTACTTC. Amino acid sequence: CASSLLAGPLYEQYF.

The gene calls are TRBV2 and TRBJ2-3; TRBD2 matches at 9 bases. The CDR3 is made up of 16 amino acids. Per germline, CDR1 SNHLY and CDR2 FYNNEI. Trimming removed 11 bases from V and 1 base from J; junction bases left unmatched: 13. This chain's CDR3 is CAGRPAGGPGTDTQYF. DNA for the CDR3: TGTGCCGGTAGACCGGCGGGGGGGCCCGGCACAGATACGCAGTATTTT.

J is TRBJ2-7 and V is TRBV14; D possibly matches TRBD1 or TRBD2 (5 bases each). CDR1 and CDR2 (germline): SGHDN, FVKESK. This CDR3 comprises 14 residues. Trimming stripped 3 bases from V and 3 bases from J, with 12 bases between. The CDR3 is CASSHEGPHYEQYF. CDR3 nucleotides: TGTGCCAGCAGCCATGAGGGGCCACACTACGAGCAGTACTTC.

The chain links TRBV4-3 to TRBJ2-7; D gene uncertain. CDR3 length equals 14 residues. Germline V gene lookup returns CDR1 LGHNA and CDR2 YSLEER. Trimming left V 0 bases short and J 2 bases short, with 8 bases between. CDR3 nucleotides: TGCGCCAGCAGCCAAGAAATCAGTACCTACGAGCAGTACTTC. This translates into CASSQEISTYEQYF.

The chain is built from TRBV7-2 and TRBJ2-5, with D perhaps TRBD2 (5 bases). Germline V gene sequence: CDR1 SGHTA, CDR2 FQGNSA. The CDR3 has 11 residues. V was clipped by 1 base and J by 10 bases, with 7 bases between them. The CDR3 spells CASSLGRDQYF. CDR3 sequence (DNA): TGTGCCAGCAGCTTAGGTCGGGACCAGTACTTC.